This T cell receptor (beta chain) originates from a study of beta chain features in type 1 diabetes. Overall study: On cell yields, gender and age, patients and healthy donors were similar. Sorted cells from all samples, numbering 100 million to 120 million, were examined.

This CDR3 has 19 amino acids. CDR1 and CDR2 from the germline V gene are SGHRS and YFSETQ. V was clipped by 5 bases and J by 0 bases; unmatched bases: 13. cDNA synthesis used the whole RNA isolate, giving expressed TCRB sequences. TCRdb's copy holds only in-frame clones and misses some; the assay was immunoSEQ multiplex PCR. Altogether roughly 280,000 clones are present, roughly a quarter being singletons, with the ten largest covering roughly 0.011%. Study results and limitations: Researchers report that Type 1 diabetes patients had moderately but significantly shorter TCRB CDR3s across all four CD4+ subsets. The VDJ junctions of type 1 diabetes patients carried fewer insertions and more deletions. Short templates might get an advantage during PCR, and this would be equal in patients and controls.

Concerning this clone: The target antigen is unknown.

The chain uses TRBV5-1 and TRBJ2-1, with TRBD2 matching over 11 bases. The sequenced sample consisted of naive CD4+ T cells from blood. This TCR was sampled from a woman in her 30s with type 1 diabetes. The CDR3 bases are TGCGCCAGCAGTCGTACCGGGACTAGCGGATTGAGCTCCTACAATGAGCAGTTCTTC. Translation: CASSRTGTSGLSSYNEQFF.